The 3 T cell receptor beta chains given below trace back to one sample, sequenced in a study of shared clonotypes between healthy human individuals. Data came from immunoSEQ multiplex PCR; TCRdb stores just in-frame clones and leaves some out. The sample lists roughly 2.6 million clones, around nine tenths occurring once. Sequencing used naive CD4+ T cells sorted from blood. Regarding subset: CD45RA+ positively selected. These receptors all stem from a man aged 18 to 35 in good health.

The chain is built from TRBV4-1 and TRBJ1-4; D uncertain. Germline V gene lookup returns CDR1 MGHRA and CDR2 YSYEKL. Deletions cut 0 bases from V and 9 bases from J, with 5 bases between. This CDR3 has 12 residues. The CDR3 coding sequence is TGCGCCAGCAGCCAAGACATCCAAAAACTGTTTTTT. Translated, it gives CASSQDIQKLFF.

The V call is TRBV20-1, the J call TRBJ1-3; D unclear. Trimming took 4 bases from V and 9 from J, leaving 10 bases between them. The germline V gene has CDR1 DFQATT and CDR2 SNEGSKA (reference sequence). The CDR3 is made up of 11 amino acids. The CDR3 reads CSAKFAPTIYF. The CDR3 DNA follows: TGCAGTGCTAAGTTCGCCCCCACCATATATTTT.

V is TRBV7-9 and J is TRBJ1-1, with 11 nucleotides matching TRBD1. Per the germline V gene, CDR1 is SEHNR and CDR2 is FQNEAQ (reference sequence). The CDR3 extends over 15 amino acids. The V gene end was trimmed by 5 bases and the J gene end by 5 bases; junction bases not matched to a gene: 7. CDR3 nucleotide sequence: TGTGCCAGCAGCCCTCTGAGGGACAGGGGGACTGAAGCTTTCTTT. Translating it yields CASSPLRDRGTEAFF.